Presented here are 18 T cell receptor beta chains from one specimen sequenced in a study of T-cell memory formation after mild COVID-19. TCRdb independently ran MiXCR on the 5' RACE reads; one entry per CDR3 protein. In the table there are about 390,000 distinct CDR3 sequences, around 21% of which are singletons. The specimen sequenced was PBMCs or a T cell subset sorted from them (not recorded which). All receptors come from an adult woman who had mild COVID-19 (a few samples of this study predate the infection). Cell type and time point are not known.

The sample holds a few counts of this clonotype. The rearrangement joins TRBV6-5 to TRBJ1-2; 7 bases fit TRBD1. This CDR3 has 13 residues. V lost 2 bases, J lost 4 bases, and 1 base stayed unmatched. Germline V gene lookup returns CDR1 MNHEY and CDR2 SVGAGI. The CDR3: CASSYPGGYGYTF. DNA of the CDR3: TGTGCCAGCAGTTACCCAGGGGGCTATGGCTACACCTTC.

This clonotype has more than one count but fewer than ten. This chain uses TRBV12-3 or TRBV12-4 with TRBJ1-5; weak D call: TRBD1 (5 bases). V lost 5 bases and J lost 3, with 11 bases in between. CDR3 length: 14 residues. CDR3 amino acids: CASSPLGVNQPQHF. CDR3 nucleotide sequence: TGTGCCAGCAGTCCCCTGGGGGTCAATCAGCCCCAGCATTTT.

This clonotype was recorded many times. In DNA, the CDR3 is TGTGCCAGCAGCCAAGACGTGTCTAGCGGGGGTGCAGATACGCAGTATTTT. Amino acids: CASSQDVSSGGADTQYF. The chain uses TRBV4-2 and TRBJ2-3; 10 nucleotides align to TRBD2. The germline V gene encodes CDR1 LGHNA and CDR2 YNFKEQ. The CDR3 extends over 17 amino acids. Losses at the gene ends were 0 bases for V and 4 bases for J; bases not matched to a gene: 7.

In this sample, this clonotype turned up a few times. This chain links TRBV15 with TRBJ2-3; tentative D call: TRBD1 (6 bases). Germline lookup yields CDR1 LNHNV and CDR2 YYDKDF (reference sequence). CDR3 size: 15 residues. The V end lost 8 bases, the J end lost 0 bases, and 15 bases lay between the germline ends. CDR3: CATRGTGPSTDTQYF. Written as DNA, the CDR3 is TGTGCCACCCGCGGAACAGGGCCAAGCACAGATACGCAGTATTTT.

The chain combines TRBV18 with TRBJ2-3; D call uncertain. The germline gives CDR1 KGHSH, CDR2 LQKENI. The CDR3 sequence is 14 residues long. Deletions cut 3 bases from V and 1 base from J, with 8 bases between. The CDR3 spells CASSPSEGTDTQYF. The CDR3 bases are TGTGCCAGCTCACCCTCTGAGGGCACAGATACGCAGTATTTT.

The sample holds a few counts of this clonotype. The chain has TRBV5-6 and TRBJ2-7, with D uncertain. This CDR3 spans 11 amino acids. Germline V gene lookup returns CDR1 SGHDT and CDR2 YYEEEE. Trimming removed 6 bases at V and 7 bases at J, with 11 bases between. In DNA, the CDR3 is TGTGCCAGCACCGCATTGGGGGAGCAGTACTTC. It specifies CASTALGEQYF.

This clonotype occurred many times. The chain links TRBV10-3 to TRBJ1-2, with D possibly TRBD1 on 6 matching bases. With 0 bases removed from V and 3 bases from J, the gap between germline ends came to 14 bases. The CDR3 covers 16 residues. Germline V CDR1 and CDR2: ENHRY, SYGVKD. The CDR3 here is CAISESKAGTHYGYTF. CDR3 sequence (DNA): TGTGCCATCAGTGAGTCGAAGGCTGGGACACACTATGGCTACACCTTC.

The chain recombines TRBV23-1 with TRBJ2-7, with a weak D call TRBD2 (6 bases). TRBV23-1 has ORF status, its function being uncertain. The CDR3 totals 13 residues. Trimming left V 4 bases short and J 4 bases short, with 11 bases between. Written as DNA, the CDR3 is TGCGCCAGCAGTCCTCGGCGGGGTTACGAGCAGTACTTC. Residues: CASSPRRGYEQYF.

There are a few counts of this clonotype. The gene calls are TRBV20-1 and TRBJ2-5, with D maybe TRBD1 (6 bases). Trimming removed 3 bases from V and 5 bases from J, with 10 bases in between. CDR1 is DFQATT, CDR2 SNEGSKA, per germline (reference sequence). The CDR3 runs 12 residues. The CDR3 sequence: CSASDRRETQYF. The CDR3, as DNA: TGCAGTGCTAGTGACAGGAGGGAGACCCAGTACTTC.

This clonotype was found a few times. The rearrangement links TRBV27 to TRBJ2-7; D remains unclear. The germline CDR1 and CDR2 sequences are MNHEY and SMNVEV (reference sequence). Trimming took 4 bases from V and 7 from J, leaving 17 bases between them. The CDR3 totals 14 residues. The CDR3 loop is CASSSAARGKEQYF. For the CDR3, the DNA is TGTGCCAGCAGTTCCGCGGCTCGAGGTAAAGAGCAGTACTTC.

This clonotype was counted between two and nine times. The rearrangement joins TRBV5-6 to TRBJ1-2; D is uncertain. V was clipped by 0 bases and J by 7 bases, with 13 bases between them. CDR1 is SGHDT and CDR2 is YYEEEE in the germline V gene. This CDR3 comprises 14 residues. As DNA, the CDR3 is TGTGCCAGCAGCTTGGATGCCCTGAGCGTTGGCTACACCTTC. Amino acid sequence: CASSLDALSVGYTF.

The chain couples TRBV12-3 or TRBV12-4 to TRBJ2-1, with a tentative D call TRBD1 (5 bases). Trimming took 5 bases from V and 7 from J, leaving 15 bases between them. The CDR3 covers 14 residues. CDR3: CASSQGMRMNEQFF. Here the CDR3 DNA reads TGTGCCAGCAGTCAGGGTATGAGGATGAATGAGCAGTTCTTC.

V is TRBV5-1 and J is TRBJ2-2; tentative D call: TRBD2 (5 bases). The CDR3 consists of 15 residues. Deletions cut 6 bases from V and 1 base from J, with 13 bases between. Per the germline V gene, CDR1 is SGHRS and CDR2 is YFSETQ. CDR3 in amino acids: CASNNPAGNTGELFF. CDR3 in DNA: TGCGCCAGCAATAACCCGGCGGGGAACACCGGGGAGCTGTTTTTT.

This clonotype was detected a few times. The chain uses TRBV9 and TRBJ2-1; D not resolved. The germline CDR1 and CDR2 sequences are SGDLS and YYNGEE. The CDR3 sequence is 13 residues long. The V and J ends lost 1 base and 4 bases respectively, with 6 bases between them. The CDR3 here is CASSVLLYNEQFF. In nucleotides, the CDR3 is TGTGCCAGCAGCGTATTACTTTACAATGAGCAGTTCTTC.

The chain combines TRBV6-5 with TRBJ1-2, with D perhaps TRBD1 (6 bases). The CDR3 contains 13 residues. Germline V gene lookup returns CDR1 MNHEY and CDR2 SVGAGI. V dropped 7 bases and J dropped 6 bases, with 15 bases sitting between them. The CDR3 nucleotides are TGTGCCAGCACCGTCGGACAGCTAAATGGCTACACCTTC. Encoded protein: CASTVGQLNGYTF.

This clonotype has a single count. The gene calls are TRBV29-1 and TRBJ1-1; no reliable D call. The germline V and J ends were trimmed by 4 bases and 3 bases, with 12 bases remaining between them. The CDR3 consists of 13 residues. Germline CDR1 and CDR2: SQVTM and ANQGSEA. CDR3: CSVGPRWDTEAFF. The CDR3 DNA reads TGCAGCGTTGGCCCTCGGTGGGACACTGAAGCTTTCTTT.

There are many counts of this clonotype. V usage is TRBV4-1 and J usage is TRBJ1-1, with 8 bases fitting TRBD1. CDR3 length equals 14 residues. V shed 5 bases and J 0 bases; nucleotides not matched to a gene: 2. Germline V gene data show CDR1 as MGHRA and CDR2 as YSYEKL. As DNA, the CDR3 is TGCGCCAGCAGCAGGACAGGGCTGAACACTGAAGCTTTCTTT. Protein: CASSRTGLNTEAFF.

The gene calls are TRBV11-2 and TRBJ2-7; TRBD1 matches 8 bases. This CDR3 is 15 amino acids long. Germline V gene lookup returns CDR1 SGHAT and CDR2 FQNNGV. The ends lost 5 bases at V and 3 bases at J; junction bases unmatched: 9. CDR3 amino acids: CASSAVGTGGYEQYF. CDR3 nucleotide sequence: TGTGCCAGCAGCGCCGTAGGAACAGGGGGCTACGAGCAGTACTTC.